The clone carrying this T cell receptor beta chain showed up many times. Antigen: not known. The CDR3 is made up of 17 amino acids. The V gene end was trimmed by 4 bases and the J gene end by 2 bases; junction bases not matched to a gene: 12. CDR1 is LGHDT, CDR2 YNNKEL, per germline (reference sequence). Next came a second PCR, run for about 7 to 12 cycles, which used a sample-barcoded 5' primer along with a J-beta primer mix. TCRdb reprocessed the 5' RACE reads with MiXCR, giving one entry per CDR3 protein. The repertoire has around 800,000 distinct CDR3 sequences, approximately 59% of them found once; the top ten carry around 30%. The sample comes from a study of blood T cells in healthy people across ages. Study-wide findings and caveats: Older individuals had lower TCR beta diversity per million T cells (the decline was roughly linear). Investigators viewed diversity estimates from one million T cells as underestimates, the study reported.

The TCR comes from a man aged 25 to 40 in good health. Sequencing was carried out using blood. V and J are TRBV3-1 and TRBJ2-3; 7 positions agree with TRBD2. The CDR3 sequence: CASSPEAGRLFTDTQYF. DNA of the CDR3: TGTGCCAGCAGCCCTGAAGCGGGGCGGCTTTTCACAGATACGCAGTATTTT.